The 24 T cell receptor beta chains reported below all come from one sample, sequenced in a study of memory CD8 T cells in hepatitis C reinfection. Time point: late/post reinfection, 12 to 24 weeks after detection. TCR sequencing was done directly ex vivo on sorted cells, without expansion in vitro. The table came from immunoSEQ multiplex PCR; TCRdb's copy has only in-frame clones and leaves some out. This table holds approximately 46,000 clones, about 88% found once. Source material: naive CD8+ T cells sorted from blood. These receptors all stem from a man aged 18 to 30 with hepatitis C virus infection.

The chain couples TRBV7-6 to TRBJ2-2; possibly TRBD1 for D (5 bases). The ends were cut back, 4 bases at V and 4 bases at J, with 10 bases in the middle. From germline, CDR1 is SGHVS and CDR2 FNYEAQ. The CDR3 has 14 amino acids. The CDR3 loop is CASSSGPSTGELFF. Written as DNA, the CDR3 is TGTGCCAGCAGCTCAGGGCCCAGCACCGGGGAGCTGTTTTTT.

The gene calls are TRBV10-2 and TRBJ1-6, with D possibly TRBD1 on 6 matching bases. Germline CDR1 reads WSHSY; CDR2 reads SAAADI. The CDR3 is 11 amino acids. Trimming took off 5 bases at V and 18 bases at J, with 14 bases between the two ends. CDR3 loop: CASSYRDTDHF. As DNA, the CDR3 is TGCGCCAGCAGTTACCGGGACACCGACCACTTT.

This sequence joins TRBV7-8 and TRBJ2-2; TRBD2 is a possible D gene (5 bases). This CDR3 comprises 13 residues. V dropped 8 bases and J dropped 7 bases, with 14 bases sitting between them. Germline CDR1 and CDR2: SGHVS and FQNEAQ. Here the CDR3 reads CASSGDVVGELFF. The CDR3 coding sequence is TGTGCCAGCTCCGGGGATGTAGTCGGGGAGCTGTTTTTT.

The chain has TRBV28 and TRBJ1-1, with D possibly TRBD1 on 6 matching bases. The length of the CDR3 is 12 residues. CDR1 and CDR2 (germline): MDHEN, SYDVKM. Trimming removed 6 bases from V and 4 bases from J, with 9 bases in between. CDR3 in amino acids: CASSLDSTEAFF. In DNA, the CDR3 is TGTGCCAGCAGCTTGGACAGCACTGAAGCTTTCTTT.

This chain links TRBV5-1 with TRBJ2-4; 9 bases line up with TRBD1. V was clipped by 0 bases and J by 7 bases; unmatched bases: 5. Germline V gene lookup returns CDR1 SGHRS and CDR2 YFSETQ. CDR3 length: 15 residues. The CDR3 DNA sequence: TGCGCCAGCAGCTTGGATCCCGGGACAGGGAACATTCAGTACTTC. Amino acids: CASSLDPGTGNIQYF.

The chain combines TRBV4-3 with TRBJ2-1; tentatively, D is TRBD2 (6 bases). The V and J ends lost 0 bases and 8 bases respectively, with 11 bases between them. The V gene's germline CDR1 is LGHNA and CDR2 YSLEER. CDR3 length equals 14 residues. In nucleotides, the CDR3 is TGCGCCAGCAGCCAAGAAGCCGGGGGTCATGAGCAGTTCTTC. Amino acids: CASSQEAGGHEQFF.

This clone was detected only once. The chain recombines TRBV2 with TRBJ2-3, with D perhaps matching TRBD1 (6 bases). Looked up from germline, CDR1 is SNHLY and CDR2 is FYNNEI. The CDR3 spans 13 residues. The CDR3 reads CETQGIGTDTQYF. The CDR3 DNA follows: TGTGAGACGCAGGGGATTGGCACAGATACGCAGTATTTT. Full variable domain (rest looked up from reference TRBV2 and TRBJ2-3): EPEVTQTPSHQVTQMGQEVILRCVPISNHLYFYWYRQILGQKVEFLVSFYNNEISEKSEIFDDQFSVERPDGSNFTLKIRSTKLEDSAMYFCETQGIGTDTQYFGPGTRLTVL.

This clone occurred once. V is TRBV30 and J is TRBJ1-1; perhaps TRBD1 as D (5 bases). V shed 5 bases and J shed 3 bases, with 13 bases lying between them. The length of the CDR3 is 13 residues. Germline values: CDR1 GTSNPN, CDR2 SVGIG (reference sequence). CDR3: CAWGRGGDTEAFF. CDR3 coding DNA: TGTGCCTGGGGAAGGGGTGGCGACACTGAAGCTTTCTTT.

The chain links TRBV7-8 to TRBJ2-5; 9 bases line up with TRBD2. The J call may be incorrect, as the DNA end agrees better with TRBJ2-7. Germline V gene sequence: CDR1 SGHVS, CDR2 FQNEAQ. CDR3 length equals 14 residues. The DNA of the CDR3 is TGTGCCAGCAGTCCCGGCGGGAGGGCCTACGAGCAGTACTTC. Protein sequence: CASSPGGRAYEQYF.

This clone has a handful of counts. The chain recombines TRBV6-5 with TRBJ1-2, with TRBD1 matching over 8 bases. V lost 8 bases, J lost 7 bases, and 9 bases stayed unmatched. The germline V gene encodes CDR1 MNHEY and CDR2 SVGAGI. This CDR3 is 13 amino acids long. The CDR3 loop is CASRPGTGVGYTF. The CDR3 DNA reads as TGTGCCAGCCGCCCCGGGACAGGCGTTGGCTACACCTTC.

The rearrangement links TRBV11-2 to TRBJ1-5; D unresolved. The CDR3 covers 14 residues. V lost 2 bases and J 2 bases, leaving 7 bases between the germline ends. Germline CDR1 SGHAT, CDR2 FQNNGV. The CDR3 is CASSLSQGNQPQHF. As DNA, the CDR3 is TGTGCCAGCAGCTTATCTCAGGGCAATCAGCCCCAGCATTTT.

The genes are TRBV10-2 and TRBJ2-7; 9 positions match TRBD2. Germline V gene data show CDR1 as WSHSY and CDR2 as SAAADI. J lost 2 bases, V lost 4 bases, and 9 bases had no gene match. The CDR3 consists of 16 residues. This CDR3 reads CASSALAGESAYEQYF. The CDR3 region has the DNA TGCGCCAGCAGTGCTTTAGCGGGAGAGTCAGCCTACGAGCAGTACTTC.

The chain is built from TRBV6-6 and TRBJ1-1; D is perhaps TRBD1 (6 bases). The CDR3 has 13 residues. Germline values: CDR1 MNHNY, CDR2 SVGAGI (reference sequence). Trimming took off 6 bases at V and 1 base at J, with 9 bases between the two ends. CDR3 region: CASRWTENTEAFF. The CDR3 coding sequence is TGTGCCAGCAGGTGGACAGAGAACACTGAAGCTTTCTTT.

The chain recombines TRBV29-1 with TRBJ2-1; D might be TRBD2 (6 bases). Germline lookup yields CDR1 SQVTM and CDR2 ANQGSEA. Trimming cost V 7 bases and J 0 bases, with 16 bases left between them. This CDR3 has 15 residues. As DNA, the CDR3 is TGCAGCGGCTATGGAGGGCTCTCCTCCTACAATGAGCAGTTCTTC. Encoded protein: CSGYGGLSSYNEQFF.

The rearrangement uses TRBV30 and TRBJ2-1; TRBD1 matches at 7 bases. The CDR3 sequence is 11 residues long. After removal of 4 bases from V and 9 bases from J, the junction contained 3 bases not matched to a gene. CDR1 is GTSNPN and CDR2 is SVGIG in the germline V gene (reference sequence). The CDR3 DNA sequence: TGTGCCTGGACTTACAGGGGTGAGCAGTTCTTC. Amino acid sequence: CAWTYRGEQFF.

The chain uses TRBV30 and TRBJ1-1, with a weak D call TRBD1 (5 bases). Trimming took off 2 bases at V and 4 bases at J, with 14 bases between the two ends. CDR1 is GTSNPN, CDR2 SVGIG, per germline (reference sequence). This CDR3 comprises 14 residues. The CDR3 loop reads CAWSRLGLGTEAFF. The CDR3 nucleotides read TGTGCCTGGAGTAGGTTGGGGCTCGGCACTGAAGCTTTCTTT.

This clone was detected only once. This chain joins TRBV4-1 and TRBJ2-5; D is possibly TRBD2 (5 bases). With 1 base removed from V and 3 bases from J, the gap between germline ends came to 9 bases. The germline CDR1 and CDR2 sequences are MGHRA and YSYEKL. The CDR3 is made up of 14 amino acids. As DNA, the CDR3 is TGCGCCAGCAGCCAAGGGAGGCTAAAAGAGACCCAGTACTTC. It translates to CASSQGRLKETQYF.

The V call is TRBV19, the J call TRBJ2-2; D gene ambiguous. The germline V gene encodes CDR1 LNHDA and CDR2 SQIVND (reference sequence). The CDR3 runs 14 residues. The ends were cut back, 10 bases at V and 3 bases at J, with 15 bases in the middle. The CDR3 region has the DNA TGTGCCACCCTTTTTCGAGAGGACACCGGGGAGCTGTTTTTT. Translation: CATLFREDTGELFF.

V usage is TRBV5-1 and J usage is TRBJ2-1; 16 bases line up with TRBD2. Germline trimming cut 7 bases from V and 5 bases from J; bases unmatched to any gene: 6. The CDR3 has 16 residues. The germline V gene has CDR1 SGHRS and CDR2 YFSETQ. CDR3 DNA sequence: TGCGCCAGCGGCCCGGGACTAGCGGGAGGGCACAATGAGCAGTTCTTC. Translated, it gives CASGPGLAGGHNEQFF.

The J gene is TRBJ1-2, the V gene TRBV28, with 8 bases lining up with TRBD1. CDR1 and CDR2 (germline): MDHEN, SYDVKM. The CDR3 covers 14 residues. J was trimmed by 4 bases and V by 2 bases; bases with no gene match: 3. The CDR3 DNA reads TGTGCCAGCAGTTTACAGGGGACAGGCTATGGCTACACCTTC. It specifies CASSLQGTGYGYTF.

This chain joins TRBV27 and TRBJ2-5, with 8 positions matching TRBD2. Germline-derived CDR1 and CDR2 are MNHEY and SMNVEV (reference sequence). The length of the CDR3 is 15 residues. Unmatched junction bases numbered 11, after V lost 6 bases and J lost 5 bases. The CDR3 DNA reads TGTGCCAGCAGCCCATCGGGGGGGCGAACGGAGACCCAGTACTTC. This codes for CASSPSGGRTETQYF.

J is TRBJ2-5 and V is TRBV2; 9 bases are shared with TRBD1. Germline values: CDR1 SNHLY, CDR2 FYNNEI. The CDR3 loop spans 14 amino acids. Unmatched junction bases numbered 12, after V lost 6 bases and J lost 10 bases. This CDR3 is CASSDGTGKRGQYF. The CDR3, as DNA: TGTGCCAGCAGCGATGGGACAGGGAAGAGGGGCCAGTACTTC.

V gene TRBV29-1 combines with J gene TRBJ2-3, with TRBD2 as a possible D gene (6 bases). Germline CDR1 and CDR2: SQVTM and ANQGSEA. This CDR3 spans 13 amino acids. V was shortened by 4 bases and J by 2 bases, with 10 bases between the two germline ends. The CDR3 region is CSVVASDTDTQYF. CDR3 coding DNA: TGCAGCGTTGTGGCTAGCGACACAGATACGCAGTATTTT.

CDR3 protein: CASSPGQGPDTQYF. The CDR3 region has the DNA TGCGCCAGCAGCCCCGGACAGGGGCCAGATACGCAGTATTTT. The J gene is TRBJ2-3, the V gene TRBV4-1; 9 nucleotides agree with TRBD1. The CDR3 is 14 residues long. CDR1 is MGHRA and CDR2 is YSYEKL in the germline V gene. Unmatched junction bases numbered 3, after V lost 4 bases and J lost 4 bases.